One T cell receptor beta chain is described in this entry. The table came from immunoSEQ multiplex PCR; TCRdb's copy has only in-frame clones and leaves some out. The sample carries about 42,000 clones, roughly 77% recorded once. The data are from a study of preoperative IRX-2 immunotherapy in early breast cancer. Stated treatment: preoperative locoregional IRX-2 cytokine immunotherapy. Preoperative locoregional IRX-2 cytokine immunotherapy was tested in the phase Ib source study. Germline V gene data show CDR1 as MGHRA and CDR2 as YSYEKL. Trimming took 0 bases from V and 7 from J, leaving 10 bases between them. The CDR3 extends over 13 amino acids.

This sequence originates from a human donor with breast cancer. Sequenced here: tumor tissue, sampled after IRX-2 immunotherapy. The V and J genes are TRBV4-1 and TRBJ2-7; D not certain. The CDR3 nucleotides are TGCGCCAGCAGCCAAGAGGGTCCAACGGAGCAGTACTTC. It encodes CASSQEGPTEQYF.